Below, one TCR beta chain is given with its context. What it binds is not known. The data stem from a study of identical twins. One entry per CDR3 protein, called by TCRdb with MiXCR from the 5' RACE reads. The sample includes approximately 220,000 distinct CDR3 sequences, roughly a tenth of them seen just once. The CDR3 is 16 amino acids. V shed 2 bases, J shed 2 bases, and the junction held 4 bases outside the gene matches. Study results and caveats: A partial confounding effect on zero-insertion analyses could come from invariant MAIT and iNKT cells.

V gene TRBV12-3 or TRBV12-4 combines with J gene TRBJ1-5, with 9 bases lining up with TRBD1. The sample was memory (CD45RO+) T cells sorted from blood. The sequence was collected from a woman between 18 and 30 years old in good health. The CDR3 DNA sequence: TGTGCCAGCAGTTTAACGGGACAGGGCGGCAATCAGCCCCAGCATTTT. This sequence encodes CASSLTGQGGNQPQHF.